A single sample gave rise to the 20 T cell receptor beta chains below, sequenced in a study of molecular identifiers for immune sequencing clone quantification (dated by TCRdb to 2016 to 2019). The library was generated by PCR. Sequencing was carried out with an Illumina HiSeq 4000. TCRdb cleaned the public reads at Q25 with fastp, built clones with MiXCR and kept in-frame beta chains. Identical CDR3 protein sequences are pooled into one entry, listed with their most common genes and DNA. Within this sample are a few hundred thousand distinct CDR3 sequences, with 20% to 25% of them counted one time only. Together, the top ten hold approximately 0.8% of the sample. Sequencing was done on a sample of naive CD8+ T cells from blood, with Jurkat cell RNA spiked in. The cell subset or site label, as the study defines it: FACS-sorted CD8+CD4-CCR7+CD45RA+ naive T cells. The receptors derive from a human donor in good health. Some libraries in this study had Jurkat cell RNA spiked in.

The sample holds many counts of this clonotype. This CDR3 is CASSQDSGGATDTQYF. The CDR3 bases are TGCGCCAGCAGCCAAGACAGCGGGGGGGCCACAGATACGCAGTATTTT. The chain employs TRBV4-3 and TRBJ2-3; TRBD2 agrees at 10 bases. The CDR3 totals 16 residues. After removal of 0 bases from V and 2 bases from J, the junction contained 2 bases not matched to a gene. CDR1 and CDR2 (germline): LGHNA, YSLEER.

The V gene is TRBV27, the J gene TRBJ2-7, with 10 bases fitting TRBD2. This CDR3 is 15 amino acids long. Germline CDR1 MNHEY, CDR2 SMNVEV (reference sequence). V gave up 6 bases and J gave up 4 bases; unmatched junction bases: 9. CDR3 sequence (DNA): TGTGCCAGCAGCCTCATGGGAGCGGGAGGGTACGAGCAGTACTTC. Its translation: CASSLMGAGGYEQYF.

Concerning this clonotype itself: Given a much more abundant clone one base away, this may be a read error. The rearrangement uses TRBV30 and TRBJ1-1; no firm D call. This CDR3 contains 14 residues. CDR1 is GTSNPN and CDR2 is SVGIG in the germline V gene (reference sequence). Here the CDR3 DNA reads TGTGGCTGGAGTGTAGCAGGATTGGACACTGAAGCTTTCTTT. This sequence encodes CGWSVAGLDTEAFF. The variable domain in full, completed from reference TRBV30 and TRBJ1-1, reads SQTIHQWPATLVQPVGSPLSLECTVEGTSNPNLYWYRQAAGRGLQLLFYSVGIGQISSEVPQNLSASRPQDRQFILSSKKLLLSDSGFYLCGWSVAGLDTEAFFGQGTRLTVV.

The chain carries TRBV27 and TRBJ2-1; 8 nucleotides match TRBD1. This CDR3 has 16 residues. V lost 10 bases and J lost 4; bases outside the gene matches: 15. Germline V gene lookup returns CDR1 MNHEY and CDR2 SMNVEV (reference sequence). As DNA, the CDR3 is TGTGCCACCCTAAAAGTGGTTGGACAGGGATACAATGAGCAGTTCTTC. It is translated as CATLKVVGQGYNEQFF.

This clonotype has ten or more counts. This sequence joins TRBV20-1 and TRBJ1-2; a possible D gene is TRBD1 (5 bases). The CDR3 contains 18 residues. The V end lost 0 bases, the J end lost 6 bases, and 26 bases lay between the germline ends. The germline V gene has CDR1 DFQATT and CDR2 SNEGSKA (reference sequence). Written as DNA, the CDR3 is TGCAGTGCTAGAGAAGGGGACGGCAGCCGGAGCCCTAAGGATGGCTACACCTTC. Its translation is CSAREGDGSRSPKDGYTF.

This clonotype was seen repeatedly, ten times or more. The chain combines TRBV7-8 with TRBJ1-1; TRBD1 might be the D (6 bases). Trimming left V 3 bases short and J 4 bases short, with 9 bases between. Germline V gives CDR1 SGHVS, CDR2 FQNEAQ. CDR3 length: 13 residues. CDR3 in amino acids: CASSLTGSTEAFF. The CDR3 DNA sequence: TGTGCCAGCAGCTTGACAGGTTCCACTGAAGCTTTCTTT.

Worth noting for this clonotype: Possible read error: a much larger clone is one base away. The genes are TRBV7-2 and TRBJ2-3, with TRBD2 matching over 11 bases. The CDR3 covers 18 residues. Germline loops: CDR1 SGHTA, CDR2 FQGNSA. CDR3 sequence reads: CASGLPASGGPSTDTQYF. CDR3 sequence (DNA): TGTGCCAGCGGCTTACCAGCTAGCGGGGGGCCGTCCACAGATACGCAGTATTTT.

This clonotype was found many times. J is TRBJ1-4 and V is TRBV29-1, with 7 bases identical to TRBD1. CDR3 length: 18 residues. V shed 0 bases and J 5 bases; nucleotides not matched to a gene: 15. Germline CDR1 is SQVTM and CDR2 is ANQGSEA. The CDR3 sequence: CSVEEAPTGKGWNEKLFF. The CDR3 bases are TGCAGCGTTGAAGAAGCCCCGACAGGGAAGGGGTGGAATGAAAAACTGTTTTTT.

The table lists this clonotype with many counts. The rearrangement uses TRBV7-8 and TRBJ1-1; D gene uncertain. CDR3 length: 15 amino acids. Germline CDR1 and CDR2: SGHVS and FQNEAQ. The V and J ends lost 5 bases and 0 bases respectively, with 13 bases between them. The DNA for the CDR3 is TGTGCCAGCAGCACTCCGTCCGGGATGAACACTGAAGCTTTCTTT. Encoded protein: CASSTPSGMNTEAFF.

As regards this clonotype: Being one base from a much bigger clone, this may be a read error. The CDR3 ends on some other residue instead of the conserved phenylalanine or tryptophan, so this is likely a read error. The rearrangement uses TRBV28 and TRBJ1-1; no clear D. This CDR3 contains 16 residues. CDR1 and CDR2 (germline): MDHEN, SYDVKM. Trimming left V 1 base short and J 1 base short, with 13 bases between. CDR3 in amino acids: CASSLFGGRTNTEAFS. The CDR3 coding sequence is TGTGCCAGCAGTTTATTTGGCGGCAGGACGAACACTGAAGCTTTCTCT.

The CDR3 nucleotides are TGTGCCAGCAGTCTGCTGGGGGATAGCAATCAGCCCCAGCATTTT. Amino acids: CASSLLGDSNQPQHF. The J gene is TRBJ1-5, the V gene TRBV27; weak D call: TRBD1 (5 bases). In germline, CDR1 is MNHEY, CDR2 SMNVEV (reference sequence). The germline V and J ends were trimmed by 5 bases and 0 bases, with 11 bases remaining between them. CDR3 length: 15 amino acids.

Concerning this clonotype itself: This could be a read error, since a much larger clone is one nucleotide away. This chain connects TRBV29-1 to TRBJ2-2; D assignment may be TRBD1 or TRBD2 (5 bases each). The CDR3 runs 11 residues. Trimming stripped 7 bases from V and 4 bases from J, with 7 bases between. Looked up from germline, CDR1 is SQVTM and CDR2 is ANQGSEA. For the CDR3, the DNA is TGCAGCGCTGGGGGCACCGGGGAGCTGTTTTTT. Translation gives CSAGGTGELFF.

This clonotype has more than one count but fewer than ten. J is TRBJ1-3 and V is TRBV13; D not resolved. V was pared by 4 bases and J by 3 bases, with 13 bases between. Germline V gene lookup returns CDR1 PRHDT and CDR2 FYEKMQ (reference sequence). CDR3 length equals 15 residues. DNA for the CDR3: TGTGCCAGCAGCTATGGAACAGTCGTTGGAAACACCATATATTTT. It encodes CASSYGTVVGNTIYF.

This chain uses TRBV3-1 with TRBJ2-1; no clear D. V lost 1 base and J lost 6, with 10 bases in between. The CDR3 loop spans 14 amino acids. In germline, CDR1 is LGHDT, CDR2 YNNKEL (reference sequence). Written as DNA, the CDR3 is TGTGCCAGCAGCCAAGTCTCGGGCCGCAATGAGCAGTTCTTC. Its translation is CASSQVSGRNEQFF.

V and J are TRBV30 and TRBJ2-1; 9 positions agree with TRBD1. Looked up from germline, CDR1 is GTSNPN and CDR2 is SVGIG (reference sequence). This CDR3 is built from 14 residues. V was clipped by 5 bases and J by 8 bases; unmatched bases: 10. In DNA form, the CDR3 reads TGTGCCTGGGCAGGGGGACAGGGCGTCGATGAGCAGTTCTTC. This gives the protein CAWAGGQGVDEQFF.

In this sample, this clonotype turned up many times. The chain has TRBV2 and TRBJ2-2; weak D call: TRBD1 (5 bases). V was cut by 4 bases and J by 7 bases, with 19 bases left in between. The CDR3 consists of 16 residues. Per the germline V gene, CDR1 is SNHLY and CDR2 is FYNNEI. Here the CDR3 reads CASSARTDSRGGELFF. The CDR3 DNA reads as TGTGCCAGCAGTGCGCGCACAGACAGTAGGGGCGGGGAGCTGTTTTTT.

This clonotype was counted at least ten times. The chain links TRBV6-5 to TRBJ1-5, with unresolved D. Germline V gene sequence: CDR1 MNHEY, CDR2 SVGAGI. The CDR3 totals 13 residues. V was pared by 8 bases and J by 0 bases, with 8 bases between. CDR3 sequence (DNA): TGTGCCAGCGGGCCGGATAGCAATCAGCCCCAGCATTTT. It yields the protein CASGPDSNQPQHF.

This clonotype was seen many times. The chain carries TRBV29-1 and TRBJ1-1; 9 bases map to TRBD1. The CDR3 is 13 residues long. Germline V lookup: CDR1 SQVTM, CDR2 ANQGSEA. Germline trimming cut 6 bases from V and 5 bases from J; bases unmatched to any gene: 7. The CDR3 is CSVAPGTGTEAFF. The CDR3 bases are TGCAGCGTCGCCCCCGGGACAGGGACTGAAGCTTTCTTT. Full variable domain (rest looked up from reference TRBV29-1 and TRBJ1-1): SAVISQKPSRDICQRGTSLTIQCQVDSQVTMMFWYRQQPGQSLTLIATANQGSEATYESGFVIDKFPISRPNLTFSTLTVSNMSPEDSSIYLCSVAPGTGTEAFFGQGTRLTVV.

With respect to this clonotype: At one end the junction does not follow the germline gene, possibly because of a read error. The V call is TRBV7-3, the J call TRBJ2-1; TRBD2 matches at 13 bases. The CDR3 extends over 16 amino acids. Germline CDR1 SGHTA, CDR2 FQGTGA. CDR3 region: CASSLLGGLAGNEQSF. CDR3 DNA: TGTGCCAGCAGCTTATTGGGGGGACTAGCGGGGAATGAGCAGTCCTTC.

This clonotype was counted at least ten times. The chain uses TRBV18 and TRBJ1-1, with D tentatively TRBD1 (5 bases). Trimming pared 2 bases from V and 5 bases from J, leaving 9 bases between. CDR1 and CDR2 (germline): KGHSH, LQKENI. The CDR3 is made up of 13 amino acids. In nucleotides, the CDR3 is TGTGCCAGCTCACCAGGGGCGCGGACTGAAGCTTTCTTT. Encoded protein: CASSPGARTEAFF.